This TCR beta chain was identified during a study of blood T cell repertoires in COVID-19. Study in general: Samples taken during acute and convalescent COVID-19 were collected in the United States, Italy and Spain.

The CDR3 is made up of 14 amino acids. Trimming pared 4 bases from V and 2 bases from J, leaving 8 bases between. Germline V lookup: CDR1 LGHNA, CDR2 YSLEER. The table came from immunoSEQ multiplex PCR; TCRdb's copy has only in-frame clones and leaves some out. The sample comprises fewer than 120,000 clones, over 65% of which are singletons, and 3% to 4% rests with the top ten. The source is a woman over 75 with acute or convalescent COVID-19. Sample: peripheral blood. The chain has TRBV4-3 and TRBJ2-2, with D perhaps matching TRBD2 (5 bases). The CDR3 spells CASSLLANTGELFF. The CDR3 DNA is TGCGCCAGCAGCCTGCTAGCCAACACCGGGGAGCTGTTTTTT.